The clone carrying this TCR beta chain came up a few times. Its antigen is unidentified. Among the patients, none had received any treatment before thyroid surgery. Per the authors' pipeline: A classifier of distant metastasis in papillary thyroid cancer was built from CDR3 differences (across clinicopathological groups). From the PCR reads, TCRdb re-called clones with MiXCR. The V and J calls here are based on TCRdb, not the publication. The sample shows roughly 6,100 clones, approximately 33% of them seen only once. V shed 4 bases and J shed 0 bases, with 10 bases lying between them. CDR3 length: 14 amino acids. The sample originates from a study of metastatic and nonmetastatic thyroid tumors. Study-wide context: Comparison of repertoires was carried out across blood and tumor or nodule tissue from malignant and benign thyroid patients.

Study conclusions and caveats: Benign nodules were reported to have significantly lower TCR beta diversity than malignant thyroid tumors, in blood and tumor.

Sequenced: adjacent normal tissue. This TCR derives from a male donor with papillary thyroid cancer or a benign thyroid nodule (not recorded which). Some clones in this sample may be carry-over from other donors' samples. The chain has TRBV12-3 or TRBV12-4 and TRBJ2-7, with D possibly being TRBD2 (6 bases). The CDR3 protein is CASSSTTSSYEQYF. CDR3 sequence (DNA): TGTGCCAGCAGTTCGACGACTAGCTCCTACGAGCAGTACTTC.